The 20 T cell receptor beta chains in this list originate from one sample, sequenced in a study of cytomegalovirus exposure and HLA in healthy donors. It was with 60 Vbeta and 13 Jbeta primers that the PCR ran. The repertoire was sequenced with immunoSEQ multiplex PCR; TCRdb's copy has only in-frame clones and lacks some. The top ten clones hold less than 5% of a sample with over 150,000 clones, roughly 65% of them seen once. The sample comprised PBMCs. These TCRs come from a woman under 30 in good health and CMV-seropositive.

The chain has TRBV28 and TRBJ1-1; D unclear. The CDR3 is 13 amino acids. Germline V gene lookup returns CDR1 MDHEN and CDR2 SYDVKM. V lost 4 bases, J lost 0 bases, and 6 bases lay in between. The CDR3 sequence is CASSSKMNTEAFF. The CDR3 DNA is TGTGCCAGCAGTTCAAAAATGAACACTGAAGCTTTCTTT.

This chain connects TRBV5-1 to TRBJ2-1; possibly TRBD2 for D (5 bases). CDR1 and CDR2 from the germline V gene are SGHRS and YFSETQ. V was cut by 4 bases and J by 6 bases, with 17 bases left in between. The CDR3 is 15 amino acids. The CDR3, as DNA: TGCGCCAGCAGCCTAACTAGTGGACTGCCCAATGAGCAGTTCTTC. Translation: CASSLTSGLPNEQFF.

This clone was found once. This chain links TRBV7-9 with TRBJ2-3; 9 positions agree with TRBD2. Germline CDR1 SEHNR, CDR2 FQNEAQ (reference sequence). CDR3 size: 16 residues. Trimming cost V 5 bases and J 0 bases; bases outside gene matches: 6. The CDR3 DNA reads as TGTGCCAGCAGCCCGTATAGCGGGGGCAGCACAGATACGCAGTATTTT. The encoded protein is CASSPYSGGSTDTQYF.

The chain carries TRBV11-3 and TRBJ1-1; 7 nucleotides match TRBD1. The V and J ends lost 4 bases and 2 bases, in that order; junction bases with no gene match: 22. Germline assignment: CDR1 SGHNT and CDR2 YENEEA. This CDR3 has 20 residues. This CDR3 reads CASSWPESLRDRGNNTEAFF. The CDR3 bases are TGTGCCAGCAGCTGGCCCGAGTCCCTCCGGGACAGAGGGAACAACACTGAAGCTTTCTTT.

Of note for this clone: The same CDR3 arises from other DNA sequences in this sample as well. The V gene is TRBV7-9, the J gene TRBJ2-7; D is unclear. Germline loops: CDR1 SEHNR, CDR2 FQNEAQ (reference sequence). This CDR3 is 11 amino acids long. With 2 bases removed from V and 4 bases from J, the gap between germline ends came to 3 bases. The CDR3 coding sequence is TGTGCCAGCAGCTTACTGTACGAGCAGTACTTC. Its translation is CASSLLYEQYF.

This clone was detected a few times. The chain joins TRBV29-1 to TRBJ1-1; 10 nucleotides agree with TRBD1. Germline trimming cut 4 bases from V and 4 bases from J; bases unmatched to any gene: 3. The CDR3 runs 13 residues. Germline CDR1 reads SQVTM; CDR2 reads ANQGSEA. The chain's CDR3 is CSVGGQGGTEAFF. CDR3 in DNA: TGCAGCGTTGGCGGACAGGGGGGCACTGAAGCTTTCTTT. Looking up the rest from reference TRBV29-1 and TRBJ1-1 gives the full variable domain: SAVISQKPSRDICQRGTSLTIQCQVDSQVTMMFWYRQQPGQSLTLIATANQGSEATYESGFVIDKFPISRPNLTFSTLTVSNMSPEDSSIYLCSVGGQGGTEAFFGQGTRLTVV.

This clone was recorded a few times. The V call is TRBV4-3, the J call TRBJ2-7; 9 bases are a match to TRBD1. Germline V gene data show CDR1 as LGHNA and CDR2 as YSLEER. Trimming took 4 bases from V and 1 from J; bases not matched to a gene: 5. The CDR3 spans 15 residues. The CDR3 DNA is TGCGCCAGCAGCCCCGGGACAGGGACGTCCTACGAGCAGTACTTC. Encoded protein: CASSPGTGTSYEQYF.

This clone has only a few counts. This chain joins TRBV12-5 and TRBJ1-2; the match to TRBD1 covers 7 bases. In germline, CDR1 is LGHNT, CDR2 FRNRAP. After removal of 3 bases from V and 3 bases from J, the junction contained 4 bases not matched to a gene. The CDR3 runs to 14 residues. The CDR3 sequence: CASGLGGSYYGYTF. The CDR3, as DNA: TGTGCTAGTGGTTTAGGGGGCAGTTACTATGGCTACACCTTC.

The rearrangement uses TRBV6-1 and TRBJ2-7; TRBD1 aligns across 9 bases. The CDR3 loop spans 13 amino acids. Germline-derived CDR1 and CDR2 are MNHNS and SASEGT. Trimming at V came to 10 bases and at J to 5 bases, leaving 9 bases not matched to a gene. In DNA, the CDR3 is TGTGCCATCCTTAACAGGGGGCGGGACGAGCAGTACTTC. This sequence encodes CAILNRGRDEQYF.

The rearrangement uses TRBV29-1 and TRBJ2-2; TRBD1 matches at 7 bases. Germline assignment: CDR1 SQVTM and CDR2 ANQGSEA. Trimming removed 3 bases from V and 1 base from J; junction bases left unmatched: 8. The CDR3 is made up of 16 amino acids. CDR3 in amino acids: CSVEGLTGQNTGELFF. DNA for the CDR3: TGCAGCGTTGAGGGGTTGACAGGGCAGAACACCGGGGAGCTGTTTTTT.

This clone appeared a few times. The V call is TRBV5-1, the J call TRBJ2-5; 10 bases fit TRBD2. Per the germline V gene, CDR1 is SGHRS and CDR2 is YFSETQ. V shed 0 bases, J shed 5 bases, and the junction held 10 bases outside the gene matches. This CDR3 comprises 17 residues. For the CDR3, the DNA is TGCGCCAGCAGCTTGGGTGCTAGCGGGAGTTTAGGGGAGACCCAGTACTTC. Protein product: CASSLGASGSLGETQYF.

The CDR3, as DNA: TGTGCCAGCAGCCGGTCCGGGACTAGCGTAATGGGACTCCGAAAGACCCAGTACTTC. This gives the protein CASSRSGTSVMGLRKTQYF. J is TRBJ2-5 and V is TRBV14, with TRBD2 matching over 10 bases. This CDR3 comprises 19 residues. The trim removed 4 bases at V and 6 bases at J, leaving 20 bases unmatched. Germline assignment: CDR1 SGHDN and CDR2 FVKESK.

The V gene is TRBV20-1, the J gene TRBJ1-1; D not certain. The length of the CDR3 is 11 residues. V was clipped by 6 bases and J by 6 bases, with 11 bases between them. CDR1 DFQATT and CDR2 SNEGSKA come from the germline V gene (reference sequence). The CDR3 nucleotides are TGCAGTGCCCTGGGCGAACCTGAAGCTTTCTTT. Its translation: CSALGEPEAFF.

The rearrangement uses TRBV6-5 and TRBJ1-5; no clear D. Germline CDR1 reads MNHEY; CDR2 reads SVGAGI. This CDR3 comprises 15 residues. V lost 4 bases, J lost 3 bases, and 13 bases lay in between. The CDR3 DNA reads TGTGCCAGCAGTTTTTCGAGAGGTTCCAATCAGCCCCAGCATTTT. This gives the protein CASSFSRGSNQPQHF.

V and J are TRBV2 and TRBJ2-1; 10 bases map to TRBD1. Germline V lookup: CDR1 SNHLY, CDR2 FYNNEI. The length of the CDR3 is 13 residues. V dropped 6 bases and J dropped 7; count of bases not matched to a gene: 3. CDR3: CASSRDRGNEQFF. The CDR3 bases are TGTGCCAGCAGCCGGGACAGGGGTAATGAGCAGTTCTTC. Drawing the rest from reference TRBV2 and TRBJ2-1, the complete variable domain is EPEVTQTPSHQVTQMGQEVILRCVPISNHLYFYWYRQILGQKVEFLVSFYNNEISEKSEIFDDQFSVERPDGSNFTLKIRSTKLEDSAMYFCASSRDRGNEQFFGPGTRLTVL.

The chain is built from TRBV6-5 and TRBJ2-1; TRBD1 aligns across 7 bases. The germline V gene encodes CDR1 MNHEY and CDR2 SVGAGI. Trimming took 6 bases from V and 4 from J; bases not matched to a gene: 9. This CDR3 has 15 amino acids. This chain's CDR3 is CASRTTGVIYNEQFF. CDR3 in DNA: TGTGCCAGCAGAACCACAGGGGTCATATACAATGAGCAGTTCTTC.

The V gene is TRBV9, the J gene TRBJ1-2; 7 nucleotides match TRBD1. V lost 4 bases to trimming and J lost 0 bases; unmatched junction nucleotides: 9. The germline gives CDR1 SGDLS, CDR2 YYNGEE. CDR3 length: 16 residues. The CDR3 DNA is TGTGCCAGCAGCTCTGAACAGGGGCTCTCTAACTATGGCTACACCTTC. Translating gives CASSSEQGLSNYGYTF.

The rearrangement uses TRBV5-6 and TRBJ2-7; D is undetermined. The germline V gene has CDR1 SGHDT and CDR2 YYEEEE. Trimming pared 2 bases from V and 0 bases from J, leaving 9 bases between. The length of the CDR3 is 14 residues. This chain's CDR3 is CASSFRQASYEQYF. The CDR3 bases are TGTGCCAGCAGCTTCAGGCAGGCCTCCTACGAGCAGTACTTC.

The CDR3: CASSLLGQGPVAFF. CDR3 DNA: TGTGCCAGCAGCTTATTGGGACAGGGCCCGGTCGCTTTCTTT. This sequence joins TRBV5-4 and TRBJ1-1, with 9 bases that match TRBD1. The CDR3 loop spans 14 amino acids. CDR1 and CDR2 from the germline V gene are SGHNT and YYREEE (reference sequence). Trimming cost V 2 bases and J 11 bases; bases outside gene matches: 10.

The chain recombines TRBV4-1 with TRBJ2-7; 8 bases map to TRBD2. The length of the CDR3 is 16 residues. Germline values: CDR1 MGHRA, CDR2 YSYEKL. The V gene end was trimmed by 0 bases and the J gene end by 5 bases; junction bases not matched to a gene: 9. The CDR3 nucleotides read TGCGCCAGCAGCCAAGAAGCAGCGGGAGTTCCCCACGAGCAGTACTTC. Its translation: CASSQEAAGVPHEQYF.